This paragraph reports one T cell receptor beta chain. This clone has ten or more counts. The antigen it binds to is not known. Base qualities are missing; no much larger clone stands one base away. These data are taken from a study of cytomegalovirus exposure and HLA in healthy donors (dated by TCRdb to about 2017). Describing the broader study: An earlier analysis of approximately 640 of the donors reported 250 to 350 Gb of sequence data and 100 million to 130 million unique TCR beta sequences from around 200 million T cells. About 300 gigabases of sequencing data and 70 million to 95 million unique TCR sequences made up an early release that covered 500 to 650 HLA-typed donors. Of the 350 to 450 genotyped donors, 81% were placed in the genetic ancestry cluster associated with self-reported Caucasian donors. The study aimed to test whether cataloging public T cell receptors could reveal signatures of past pathogen exposure. Using immunosequencing, the study profiled T cell repertoires from about 620 subjects and related those repertoires to cytomegalovirus serostatus. A separate validation cohort of roughly 130 different subjects was used in addition to the roughly 700-subject first cohort. To predict cytomegalovirus infection status, the study combined high-throughput TCR immunosequencing, statistical association of individual TCRs with disease status, and machine learning. In a later analysis, previously published TCR beta repertoires from more than 500 donors were re-analyzed and high-resolution HLA genotyping was added so that TCR occurrence patterns could be studied. Rather than drawing on any new phenotypic data, the later analysis identified candidate immune exposures from TCR beta sequences and the way those sequences occurred across donors. To decide whether each TCR beta V gene segment behaved as functional or pseudogenic, an earlier analysis of over 500 of the donors relied on high-throughput TCR beta sequencing. Donor age, sex, ethnicity and CMV serostatus were compiled together with the repertoire data. A later genetic analysis took genome-wide SNP genotypes for about three fifths of the roughly 700 donors and used that subset as a discovery cohort. All discovery cohort repertoires had been generated on a single sequencing platform. HLA typing included class I and class II loci at four-digit resolution. The number of donors typed differed by locus, with about 629-640 for A, B, C, DRB1 and DQB1, roughly 550 for DQA1, 606 for DPA1, and around 450 for DPB1. Because of strong linkage in the cohort, five DR-DQ haplotypes were treated as single units for association and clustering. Among under 450 genotyped donors of the cohort, an average of approximately 240,000 unique TCR beta nucleotide sequences were sequenced per donor, about a sixth of them non-productive.

The cohort was made up of around 720 healthy bone marrow donors. At the time of sampling, all cohort members were nominally healthy, though unrecorded immune exposures were likely present. The donor tested CMV seropositive, placing the donor among the approximately 310 seropositive members of the cohort. Each donor provided a peripheral blood sample, and peripheral blood mononuclear cells were used for TCR beta sequencing. Genomic DNA extraction from the blood cell samples was performed with the Qiagen DNeasy Blood Extraction Kit. Receptor amplification or capture employed the immunoSEQ multiplex PCR assay. For the multiplex PCR, a mixture combining 60 forward primers for TCR Vbeta segments and 13 reverse primers for TCR Jbeta segments was used. The CDR3 region of rearranged TCR beta genes was amplified from genomic DNA by a multiplex PCR assay. The amplified TCR beta libraries were sequenced on the Illumina HiSeq System as 87-base-pair reads. In the paper's pipeline: In a later analysis, 70 million to 95 million unique TCR beta chains were counted across the roughly 700 repertoires, and roughly 10 million of these chains were shared by at least two donors. To remove PCR and sequencing errors, raw reads were error-corrected and collapsed into unique sequences using a nearest-neighbor algorithm that merged closely related sequences. V, D and J gene segments were assigned by aligning CDR3 sequences to IMGT reference sequences. For a sequence to be retained, at least a six-nucleotide match to both a V gene segment and a J gene segment was required. Rearrangements were called productive when the CDR3 lacked stop codons and stayed in frame with V and J; all others were non-productive. CDR3 was defined by IMGT convention, running from the second conserved V-encoded cysteine to the conserved J-encoded phenylalanine. In an earlier analysis of approximately 500 of the donors, sequences lacking an unambiguous match to a single V gene segment were excluded. In an earlier analysis of approximately 610 of the donors, V segments were called functional above 56.7% productive rearrangements and were called segregating when the between-donor standard deviation exceeded 5%. A statistical classification framework was built to diagnose cytomegalovirus status from the catalog of TCR beta chain sequences. In a later analysis, TCR nucleotide sequences were compared against IMGT/GENE-DB human TR gene sequences so that V and J genes could be assigned. The TCRdist pipeline was used in a later analysis to assign CDR3 sequences and most-parsimonious VDJ recombination scenarios. In a later analysis, every TCR beta chain was defined by the combination of its CDR3 amino acid sequence and its V-gene family, and reads without a unique V-gene family were dropped. In a later analysis, a few hundred highly shared, low-generation-probability nucleotide sequences were removed to address suspected cross-contamination and a sequencing artifact. For each public chain, a later analysis derived a clonal expansion index from normalized ranks of inferred template counts within each repertoire. In a later analysis, generation probabilities were computed with a VDJ recombination model fitted to out-of-frame rearrangements, and the resulting probabilities were checked against IGoR. Hypergeometric tests were used in a later analysis to score TCR-TCR, TCR-HLA and TCR-CMV co-occurrence, with a repertoire-size bias correction applied to the TCR pairs. In a later analysis, false discovery rates were estimated by permuting HLA or CMV assignments 20 times. In a later analysis, co-occurring TCRs were grouped with DBSCAN, and TCRdist sequence similarity was added when clustering was performed within HLA-allele-positive subsets. Co-occurrence clustering excluded repertoires with fewer than 30,000 or more than 120,000 public chains, plus five with anomalous nucleotide sharing. TCRdb mirrors the immuneACCESS table, restricted to in-frame sequences. Some clones are absent from its copies; in checked studies, under half trace to an unresolved V gene, and the reason for the others is unknown. The V and J calls and clone size were taken over from that table, and D and trimming were inferred from the DNA. The sample yields about 200,000 clones; 70% were counted once. The ten largest clones capture 2.6% of the sample.

Broad study findings and their caveats: In a later genetic analysis, fewer N-insertions in productive TCRs were reported among donors in an Asian-associated ancestry cluster than the roughly 700-donor mean. Cytomegalovirus status was reported to be diagnosed by the classifier with high specificity and sensitivity in both the original and validation cohorts. When HLA alleles, especially DR and DQ, strongly co-occurred, attributing TCR associations to individual alleles was difficult. A later analysis found that most CMV-associated TCR beta chains appeared HLA-restricted, with HLA associations seemingly driven largely by CMV exposure. The study gave a list of 150 to 200 TCR beta chains associated with cytomegalovirus. Specific HLA alleles were associated with 15,000 to 20,000 TCR beta sequences at a false discovery rate of 0.05 in a later analysis. An association between a missense DCLRE1C variant and V-gene and J-gene trimming of TCR beta chains was found in a later genetic analysis and replicated in an independent cohort. Because HLA typing was unavailable for some donors at each locus, only the typed subset was used in association tests. A further reported finding was that TCR beta sequences accurately predicted the HLA-A and HLA-B alleles for most subjects in the first cohort. Only TCR beta chains were sequenced in this cohort, and the absence of alpha or paired-chain data limited detectable features. For the cohort, immune exposure information was limited to CMV serostatus. A later analysis reported that several top co-occurrence clusters appeared linked to parvovirus B19, influenza, CMV and Epstein-Barr virus. While some public TCRs were present in many individuals, most TCR sequences turned up only very rarely across donors. A later analysis found that HLA-associated TCR beta chains were more clonally expanded and had lower generation probabilities than equally common non-associated chains. In a later analysis, the rate of TCR association differed among HLA loci, with DRB1 alleles having the most associated TCRs and HLA-C alleles having the fewest. Sequencing depth was assumed to be roughly uniform across donors in the presence/absence analyses, though that assumption may not hold. The authors suggested that the approach could potentially be generalized to other disease states and immunological phenotypes. Because counts were too low, roughly 16 rarely observed V segments, including chromosome 9 orphons, were left out of the earlier analysis of some 640 of the donors. In vitro tests confirmed that a few of the cytomegalovirus-associated TCR beta chains recognize cytomegalovirus antigens. The 87-base-pair reads could not distinguish some IMGT-functional V segments, including TRBV6-2 and TRBV6-3, so those segments were excluded. In an earlier analysis of some 640 of the donors, most TCR beta V segments were observed in productive rearrangements about 90% or about 30% of the time, broadly matching IMGT annotations. A group of highly shared sequence variants was considered likely to be a technical artifact of the sequencing pipeline. Linkage disequilibrium might explain the correlated functional status among segregating V segments, but an unknown experimental factor could not be ruled out.

As encoded in the germline V gene, CDR1 is SGHRS while CDR2 is YFSETQ. A distance of 16 bases separates the germline ends of V and J, which lose 2 bases and 5 bases respectively. From the cysteine up to the phenylalanine, the CDR3 has a length of 15 residues. Of the read, only the CDR3 DNA is kept; its 45 bases are in frame from base 1. The TCR comes from a man in his forties in good health and CMV-seropositive. The receptor chain draws on TRBV5-1 and TRBJ1-1; confidence is insufficient to name the D gene. Material: PBMCs. In nucleotides, the sequence is TGCGCCAGCAGCTTAACACAGCGGCGGGAGACTGAAGCTTTCTTT. This translates into CASSLTQRRETEAFF.